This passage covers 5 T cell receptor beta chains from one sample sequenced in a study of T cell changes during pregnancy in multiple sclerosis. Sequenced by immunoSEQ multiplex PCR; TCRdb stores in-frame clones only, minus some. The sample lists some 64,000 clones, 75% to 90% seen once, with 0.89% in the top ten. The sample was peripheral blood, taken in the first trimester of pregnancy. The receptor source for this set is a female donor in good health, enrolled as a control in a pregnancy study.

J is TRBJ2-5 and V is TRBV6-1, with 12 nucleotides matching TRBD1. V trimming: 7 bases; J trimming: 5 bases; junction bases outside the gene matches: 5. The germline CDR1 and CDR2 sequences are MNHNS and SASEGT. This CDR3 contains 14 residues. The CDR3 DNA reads TGTGCCAGCACTGGGACAGGGGGCAGGGAGACCCAGTACTTC. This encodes CASTGTGGRETQYF.

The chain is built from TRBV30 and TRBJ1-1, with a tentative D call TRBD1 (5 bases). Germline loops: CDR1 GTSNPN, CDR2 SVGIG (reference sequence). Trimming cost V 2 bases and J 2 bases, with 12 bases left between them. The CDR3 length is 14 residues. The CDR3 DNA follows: TGTGCCTGGAGTTTTTGGGGGGGAAACACTGAAGCTTTCTTT. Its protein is CAWSFWGGNTEAFF.

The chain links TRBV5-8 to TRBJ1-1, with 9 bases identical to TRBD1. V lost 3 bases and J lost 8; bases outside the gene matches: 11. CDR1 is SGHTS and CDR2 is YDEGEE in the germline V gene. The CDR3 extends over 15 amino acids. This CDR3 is CASSWTGDPPPEAFF. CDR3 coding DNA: TGTGCCAGCAGCTGGACAGGGGACCCTCCCCCAGAAGCTTTCTTT. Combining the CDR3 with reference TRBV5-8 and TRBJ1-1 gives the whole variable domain EAGVTQSPTHLIKTRGQQATLRCSPISGHTSVYWYQQALGLGLQFLLWYDEGEERNRGNFPPRFSGRQFPNYSSELNVNALELEDSALYLCASSWTGDPPPEAFFGQGTRLTVV.

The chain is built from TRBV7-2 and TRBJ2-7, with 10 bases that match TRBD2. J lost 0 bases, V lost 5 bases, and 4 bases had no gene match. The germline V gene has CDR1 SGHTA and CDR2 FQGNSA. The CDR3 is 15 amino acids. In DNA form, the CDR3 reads TGTGCCAGCAGCACGGGACTAGCGTACTCCTACGAGCAGTACTTC. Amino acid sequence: CASSTGLAYSYEQYF.

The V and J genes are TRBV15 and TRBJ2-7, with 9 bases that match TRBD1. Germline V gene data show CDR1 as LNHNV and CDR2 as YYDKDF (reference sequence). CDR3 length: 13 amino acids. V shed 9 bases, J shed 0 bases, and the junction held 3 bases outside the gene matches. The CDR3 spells CATGTGSSYEQYF. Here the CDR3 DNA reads TGTGCCACGGGGACAGGGAGCTCCTACGAGCAGTACTTC.